This T cell receptor (beta chain) was captured by sequencing in a study of preoperative IRX-2 immunotherapy in early breast cancer. V lost 0 bases and J 9 bases, leaving 12 bases between the germline ends. This CDR3 has 14 residues. Germline V gene sequence: CDR1 GTSNPN, CDR2 SVGIG (reference sequence). Assay: immunoSEQ multiplex PCR; the TCRdb copy retains only in-frame clones and omits some. The sample gives about 3,400 clones, around four fifths of which show up once; around 7% is in the top ten. Regarding treatment: preoperative locoregional IRX-2 cytokine immunotherapy. Samples came from a phase Ib trial of preoperative locoregional IRX-2 cytokine immunotherapy.

The sample here was tumor tissue, taken after IRX-2 immunotherapy. The chain is built from TRBV30 and TRBJ1-6, with D hard to call. The source of this sequence is a human donor with breast cancer. CDR3 in amino acids: CAWSVVSGGSPLHF. CDR3 sequence (DNA): TGTGCCTGGAGTGTAGTGTCTGGAGGTTCACCCCTCCACTTT.